These T cell receptor beta chains were read from a single sample in a study of read filtering for tumor transcriptome and immune sequencing. TCRdb itself ran the reads through MiXCR, one entry per CDR3 protein. The sample holds about 57,000 distinct CDR3 sequences, over 11% seen once. Sample: a population of CD138-negative cells sorted from bone marrow. The source of these receptors is a donor aged 40 or over with multiple myeloma. Both conserved end residues are part of each CDR3. The order of the fields is CDR3 DNA, CDR3 protein, J gene, clone size, V gene, D gene. The D gene is left open where the match is weak. Expanded clones get a size class; other rows say once, few or many, or leave the size out.

DNA: TGCAGCGTTGGAGCCAATGAGCAGTTCTTC
CDR3: CSVGANEQFF
J: TRBJ2-1
size: many
V: TRBV29-1
D: -

DNA: TGCAGCGTTGAGGGCTTGGACAGGGGGGGAGAGACCCAGTACTTC
CDR3: CSVEGLDRGGETQYF
J: TRBJ2-5
size: many
V: TRBV29-1
D: TRBD1

DNA: TGTGCCATCAGTGCCCTGGGACAGGGGTACAATGAGCAGTTCTTC
CDR3: CAISALGQGYNEQFF
J: TRBJ2-1
size: many
V: TRBV10-3
D: TRBD1

DNA: TGCGCCAGCAGTGCTGACAGTCAGCTTGAAGCTTTCTTT
CDR3: CASSADSQLEAFF
J: TRBJ1-1
size: many
V: TRBV10-1
D: -

DNA: TGTGCCAGCAGCTTAGCGCCGGGGACACTATATGGCTACACCTTC
CDR3: CASSLAPGTLYGYTF
J: TRBJ1-2
size: many
V: TRBV7-2
D: -

DNA: TGTGCCAGCAGTTACCTTTCTGGGCAGCTAAGCTCCTACAATGAGCAGTTCTTC
CDR3: CASSYLSGQLSSYNEQFF
J: TRBJ2-1
size: many
V: TRBV6-2/TRBV6-3
D: -

DNA: TGTGCCAGCAGCCAAGATTGGGGTAAGAATAAGGGACAGGGGACCTACGAGCAGTACTTC
CDR3: CASSQDWGKNKGQGTYEQYF
J: TRBJ2-7
size: -
V: TRBV4-2
D: TRBD1

DNA: TGCAGCGTTGAGGCAGGGGGTCAGCCCCAGCATTTT
CDR3: CSVEAGGQPQHF
J: TRBJ1-5
size: -
V: TRBV29-1
D: TRBD1

DNA: TGTGCCAGCAGTGAACCCCGGGACCCTACGAACACTGAAGCTTTCTTT
CDR3: CASSEPRDPTNTEAFF
J: TRBJ1-1
size: many
V: TRBV6-1
D: -

DNA: TGTGCCAGCAAATGGGAGAGGGGGCAGACGAACACTGAAGCTTTCTTT
CDR3: CASKWERGQTNTEAFF
J: TRBJ1-1
size: many
V: TRBV12-1
D: -

DNA: TGCGCCAGCAGCCAAGATAGACAGTCCTATGGCTACACCTTC
CDR3: CASSQDRQSYGYTF
J: TRBJ1-2
size: many
V: TRBV4-1
D: -

DNA: TGTGCCAGCAGTTTTGCCCTGGACAAGGGTCGCGAAAAACTGTTTTTT
CDR3: CASSFALDKGREKLFF
J: TRBJ1-4
size: many
V: TRBV28
D: -

DNA: TGCAGTGCTGAGCGTCTAGCGGGAGTTCGGGAGACCCAGTACTTC
CDR3: CSAERLAGVRETQYF
J: TRBJ2-5
size: many
V: TRBV20-1
D: TRBD2

DNA: TGCAGTGCTCCCCGGGGGACAGGGCTAATGAACACTGAAGCTTTCTTT
CDR3: CSAPRGTGLMNTEAFF
J: TRBJ1-1
size: many
V: TRBV20-1
D: TRBD1

DNA: TGTGCCAGCAGCTTAGATGGCGGAGCCTACAATGAGCAGTTCTTC
CDR3: CASSLDGGAYNEQFF
J: TRBJ2-1
size: -
V: TRBV7-9
D: -

DNA: TGTGCTAGTGTCCGGGCTAGGCGGGATGAGACCCAGTACTTC
CDR3: CASVRARRDETQYF
J: TRBJ2-5
size: many
V: TRBV12-5
D: -

DNA: TGTGCCTGGAGTGTTGGGGGCCGGGGTACGCAGTATTTT
CDR3: CAWSVGGRGTQYF
J: TRBJ2-3
size: many
V: TRBV30
D: -

DNA: TGCAGCGTCATAACGCCGGGACAGGGGGTGAACATTCAGTACTTC
CDR3: CSVITPGQGVNIQYF
J: TRBJ2-4
size: many
V: TRBV29-1
D: TRBD1

DNA: TGTGCCAGTAGTTCGGCGACAGGGCGTCAGGGGAATGAGCAGTTCTTC
CDR3: CASSSATGRQGNEQFF
J: TRBJ2-1
size: few
V: TRBV19
D: TRBD1

DNA: TGTGCCAGCAGCCAAGATACGGATGGCCCCACCTACGAGCAGTACTTC
CDR3: CASSQDTDGPTYEQYF
J: TRBJ2-7
size: many
V: TRBV3-1
D: -

DNA: TGCAGTGCTAGCCTCGGGACAGCTCAAGAGACCCAGTACTTC
CDR3: CSASLGTAQETQYF
J: TRBJ2-5
size: many
V: TRBV20-1
D: TRBD1

DNA: TGTGCCAGCAGTTCACCTCGACAAGGGGCCAAAAACATTCAGTACTTC
CDR3: CASSSPRQGAKNIQYF
J: TRBJ2-4
size: many
V: TRBV28
D: -

DNA: TGTGCCAGCAGCCGTGACAGTTCTCATCAGCCCCAGCATTTT
CDR3: CASSRDSSHQPQHF
J: TRBJ1-5
size: many
V: TRBV6-2/TRBV6-3
D: -

DNA: TGTGCCAGCAGCTTAAAGGGGAATGGGCAGTTCTTC
CDR3: CASSLKGNGQFF
J: TRBJ2-1
size: few
V: TRBV7-3
D: -

DNA: TGTGCCTGGAGCGGGACAGGGCTTAAAGATACGCAGGATTTT
CDR3: CAWSGTGLKDTQDF
J: TRBJ2-3
size: -
V: TRBV30
D: TRBD1

DNA: TGCAGTGCTAGAGGTGGGACTAGCGGGATCAGCTCCTACAATGAGCAGTTCTTC
CDR3: CSARGGTSGISSYNEQFF
J: TRBJ2-1
size: many
V: TRBV20-1
D: TRBD2

DNA: TGTGCCAGCTCACAACGACAAGCCTCTGGGGCCAACGTCCTGACTTTC
CDR3: CASSQRQASGANVLTF
J: TRBJ2-6
size: -
V: TRBV18
D: -

DNA: TGTGCCAGCAGCTTACAGTATGGCTACACCTTC
CDR3: CASSLQYGYTF
J: TRBJ1-2
size: many
V: TRBV7-2
D: -

DNA: TGTGCCAGCAGCTTTGACAATTGGGTAGAGACCCAGTACTTC
CDR3: CASSFDNWVETQYF
J: TRBJ2-5
size: -
V: TRBV7-9
D: -

DNA: TGTGCCGCTACAGGGGGCACTGAAGCTTTCTTT
CDR3: CAATGGTEAFF
J: TRBJ1-1
size: many
V: TRBV10-3
D: TRBD1

DNA: TGTGCCAGCAGCGTCTTACAGGGTTCCTACAATGAGCAGTTCTTC
CDR3: CASSVLQGSYNEQFF
J: TRBJ2-1
size: many
V: TRBV7-6
D: -

DNA: TGTGCCAGCAGCTTGGGGGGGAGCTATGGCTACACCTTC
CDR3: CASSLGGSYGYTF
J: TRBJ1-2
size: -
V: TRBV5-8
D: -

DNA: TGTGCTAGTGGAAATGACTTCTTAAACTACGAGCAGTACTTC
CDR3: CASGNDFLNYEQYF
J: TRBJ2-7
size: -
V: TRBV12-5
D: -